This paragraph reports one TCR beta chain. No antigen is known for it. CDR3 length: 16 amino acids. Germline V CDR1 and CDR2: MGHRA, YSYEKL. Then a second PCR, running roughly 7 to 11 cycles, was carried out with a sample-barcoded 5' primer and a J-beta primer mix. Using its own MiXCR run on the 5' RACE reads, TCRdb lists one record per CDR3 protein. This table has more than 900,000 distinct CDR3 sequences, about 23% appearing once. This record belongs to a study of blood T cells in healthy people across ages. The study's findings and limits: PBMCs left unsorted prevented a conclusive naive versus antigen-experienced comparison.

A further study also used this sample, focusing on T cells of mothers and their children. That source reports: In the second PCR, M1S primer introduced barcodes and 2-4 random bases. Slightly higher overlap, not significant, was seen in related mother-child pairs than in unrelated pairs.

The genes are TRBV4-1 and TRBJ2-1; TRBD2 agrees at 7 bases. The J call may be mistaken, given a closer DNA end match to TRBJ2-5. This receptor was obtained from a girl aged 2 to 9 in good health. Sample: blood. In DNA form, the CDR3 reads TGCGCCAGCAGCCAAGATTTGGGGAGGGCCAGGGAGACCCAGTACTTC. Amino acids: CASSQDLGRARETQYF.